The next 11 T cell receptor beta chains were all read from a single sample in a study of T cell responses to AZD1222 COVID-19 vaccine (dated by TCRdb to about 2021). The library relied on the immunoSEQ multiplex PCR assay. Not all clones reach the TCRdb copy of this immuneACCESS table, which keeps in-frame sequences only. Checked studies attribute under half of the gap to unresolved V genes and leave the rest unexplained. The sample table shows about 140,000 clones, and around 92% are seen once. The ten largest make up roughly 3.6% of the sample. Reading the label with the study, this specimen's time point is: about 28 days (+/-7) after the second vaccine dose. The sample was peripheral blood, taken 28 days after the second AZD1222 dose. The source is an adult who received the AZD1222 COVID-19 vaccine.

V and J are TRBV3-1 (or the pseudogene TRBV3-2) and TRBJ1-1; D gene unclear. The germline CDR1 and CDR2 sequences are LGHDT and YNNKEL (reference sequence). Trimming shortened V by 7 bases and J by 0 bases, and 12 bases separated the two germline ends. The CDR3 loop spans 14 amino acids. The CDR3 protein is CASTSDYLNTEAFF. DNA for the CDR3: TGTGCCAGCACCTCGGACTACTTGAACACTGAAGCTTTCTTT.

The CDR3 loop reads CASSQEVGHLNTEAFF. In nucleotides, the CDR3 is TGTGCCAGCAGCCAAGAAGTAGGACACCTGAACACTGAAGCTTTCTTT. The chain uses TRBV4-2 and TRBJ1-1; TRBD1 might be the D (5 bases). Germline V gives CDR1 LGHNA, CDR2 YNFKEQ. There are 16 residues in the CDR3. V was clipped by 0 bases and J by 0 bases, with 11 bases between them.

This clone was observed a few times. The rearrangement uses TRBV7-3 and TRBJ1-4; D might be TRBD1 (6 bases). The germline V gene has CDR1 SGHTA and CDR2 FQGTGA. The CDR3 sequence is 16 residues long. Trimming cost V 5 bases and J 8 bases, with 21 bases left between them. The CDR3 region has the DNA TGTGCCAGCAGCCTCGCCGACAGGCTGGAGGACGAAAAACTGTTTTTT. This gives the protein CASSLADRLEDEKLFF. Filled out from reference TRBV7-3 and TRBJ1-4, the complete variable domain reads GAGVSQTPSNKVTEKGKYVELRCDPISGHTALYWYRQSLGQGPEFLIYFQGTGAADDSGLPNDRFFAVRPEGSVSTLKIQRTERGDSAVYLCASSLADRLEDEKLFFGSGTQLSVL.

The chain recombines TRBV2 with TRBJ2-3; D call uncertain. The CDR3 extends over 13 amino acids. Deletions cut 3 bases from V and 5 bases from J, with 9 bases between. Per germline, CDR1 SNHLY and CDR2 FYNNEI. In nucleotides, the CDR3 is TGTGCCAGCAGTGACGGTAGGAGAGATACGCAGTATTTT. It specifies CASSDGRRDTQYF.

The V and J genes are TRBV2 and TRBJ1-3; the D is unclear. V lost 1 base and J 4 bases, leaving 11 bases between the germline ends. From germline, CDR1 is SNHLY and CDR2 FYNNEI. This CDR3 is built from 15 residues. For the CDR3, the DNA is TGTGCCAGCAGTGAAGAAAACCTTCGAGGAAACACCATATATTTT. Translating it yields CASSEENLRGNTIYF.

This sequence joins TRBV9 and TRBJ2-7; D is undetermined. Germline values: CDR1 SGDLS, CDR2 YYNGEE. This CDR3 contains 14 residues. Trimming took 0 bases from V and 0 from J, leaving 7 bases between them. CDR3 protein: CASSVEGSSYEQYF. CDR3 bases: TGTGCCAGCAGCGTAGAGGGCAGCTCCTACGAGCAGTACTTC.

This chain connects TRBV27 to TRBJ1-1; D is undetermined. Germline loops: CDR1 MNHEY, CDR2 SMNVEV (reference sequence). The CDR3 totals 15 residues. The V end lost 4 bases, the J end lost 5 bases, and 17 bases lay between the germline ends. The CDR3 spells CASSSGSSATTEAFF. CDR3 coding DNA: TGTGCCAGCAGTTCCGGGTCGTCAGCCACGACTGAAGCTTTCTTT.

The rearrangement joins TRBV20-1 to TRBJ2-7; D gene uncertain. Germline CDR1 is DFQATT and CDR2 is SNEGSKA (reference sequence). The CDR3 has 11 residues. V lost 0 bases and J lost 4, with 4 bases in between. CDR3 in DNA: TGCAGTGCTAGAGATGGGTACGAGCAGTACTTC. Protein: CSARDGYEQYF.

The gene calls are TRBV7-8 and TRBJ1-1, with unresolved D. This CDR3 comprises 14 residues. Looked up from germline, CDR1 is SGHVS and CDR2 is FQNEAQ. V was cut by 8 bases and J by 0 bases, with 13 bases left in between. CDR3 sequence reads: CASGPAHLNTEAFF. In DNA, the CDR3 is TGTGCCAGCGGGCCCGCCCACTTGAACACTGAAGCTTTCTTT.

The J gene is TRBJ1-3, the V gene TRBV9, with D perhaps TRBD1 (5 bases). Trimming left V 7 bases short and J 0 bases short, with 14 bases between. Germline CDR1 is SGDLS and CDR2 is YYNGEE. CDR3 length equals 15 residues. The CDR3 DNA reads TGTGCCAGCGGCGCGGGGGAGGACTCTGGAAACACCATATATTTT. Translating it yields CASGAGEDSGNTIYF.

The V and J genes are TRBV7-9 and TRBJ1-2; 11 bases fit TRBD1. CDR3 length: 15 amino acids. Germline CDR1 is SEHNR and CDR2 is FQNEAQ (reference sequence). The J segment lost 3 bases and the V segment lost 5 bases, leaving 5 bases of the junction unmatched. The CDR3 sequence: CASSLGQGAHYGYTF. In DNA form, the CDR3 reads TGTGCCAGCAGCCTAGGACAGGGGGCACACTATGGCTACACCTTC.